The next 3 T cell receptor beta chains were all read from a single sample in a study of blood T cell repertoires in COVID-19 (dated by TCRdb to between 2020 and 2021). Library preparation was by the immunoSEQ multiplex PCR assay. The immuneACCESS repertoire file appears here via TCRdb, limited to in-frame rearrangements. These files lack a portion of the clones; in checked studies, under half of the deficit traces to unresolved V genes, and the cause of the others is not known. Across this sample there are 50,000 or so clones, with 85% to 90% seen only once. About a quarter of the sample goes to the ten largest clones. The material sequenced was peripheral blood. These receptors all come from a human donor in a cohort sampled during active COVID-19.

The rearrangement links TRBV30 to TRBJ1-6; D is possibly TRBD1 (6 bases). The V and J ends lost 1 base and 7 bases respectively, with 17 bases between them. The CDR3 has 16 amino acids. CDR1 is GTSNPN and CDR2 is SVGIG in the germline V gene (reference sequence). The CDR3 region has the DNA TGTGCCTGGAGTGACGACCCCAGGGGTAGGAATTCACCCCTCCACTTT. This encodes CAWSDDPRGRNSPLHF. The complete variable domain, with remaining parts taken from reference TRBV30 and TRBJ1-6, reads SQTIHQWPATLVQPVGSPLSLECTVEGTSNPNLYWYRQAAGRGLQLLFYSVGIGQISSEVPQNLSASRPQDRQFILSSKKLLLSDSGFYLCAWSDDPRGRNSPLHFGNGTRLTVT.

CDR3 in DNA: TGCGCCAGCAGCCAAGCAGAACTAGCGGGAGCCGGGGAGCTGTTTTTT. Protein: CASSQAELAGAGELFF. The rearrangement links TRBV4-3 to TRBJ2-2, with 11 bases fitting TRBD2. The CDR3 consists of 16 residues. The V and J ends lost 1 base and 6 bases, in that order; junction bases with no gene match: 4. Per germline, CDR1 LGHNA and CDR2 YSLEER.

The V call is TRBV15, the J call TRBJ2-1; 7 positions agree with TRBD2. The CDR3 contains 15 residues. V dropped 4 bases and J dropped 2; count of bases not matched to a gene: 5. CDR1 and CDR2 from the germline V gene are LNHNV and YYDKDF (reference sequence). The CDR3 nucleotides read TGTGCCACCAGCAATCCGGCGGGAGCCTACAATGAGCAGTTCTTC. Residues: CATSNPAGAYNEQFF. The full variable domain, rest sourced from reference TRBV15 and TRBJ2-1, is DAMVIQNPRYQVTQFGKPVTLSCSQTLNHNVMYWYQQKSSQAPKLLFHYYDKDFNNEADTPDNFQSRRPNTSFCFLDIRSPGLGDTAMYLCATSNPAGAYNEQFFGPGTRLTVL.